The 30 T cell receptor beta chains below come from one sample, sequenced in a study of shared clonotypes between healthy human individuals. The table came from immunoSEQ multiplex PCR; TCRdb's copy has only in-frame clones and leaves some out. The data contain about 1.1 million clones, 60% to 85% of them singletons. Input material: memory CD4+ T cells from PBMCs. Subset described: CD45RA-negative fraction. The receptors were sampled from a young man in good health. Some clones in this sample may be carry-over from other donors' samples.

The J gene is TRBJ2-1, the V gene TRBV5-4; tentative D call: TRBD2 (5 bases). The CDR3 totals 16 residues. Germline assignment: CDR1 SGHNT and CDR2 YYREEE (reference sequence). Trimming removed 0 bases at V and 4 bases at J, with 14 bases between. The CDR3 bases are TGTGCCAGCAGCTTGGCCGGAGGTCGTGATTACAATGAGCAGTTCTTC. It translates to CASSLAGGRDYNEQFF.

V is TRBV6-5 and J is TRBJ1-2, with a tentative D call TRBD1 (5 bases). The V end lost 1 base, the J end lost 7 bases, and 13 bases lay between the germline ends. CDR1 MNHEY and CDR2 SVGAGI come from the germline V gene. This CDR3 contains 14 residues. CDR3 DNA sequence: TGTGCCAGCAGTTACTATGGGGGGGATCGTGGCTACACCTTC. As protein: CASSYYGGDRGYTF.

The CDR3 sequence is CASSQGFGHQTNTEAFF. The CDR3, as DNA: TGCGCCAGCAGCCAAGGGTTCGGGCACCAAACGAACACTGAAGCTTTCTTT. The genes are TRBV4-3 and TRBJ1-1; D is ambiguous. The CDR3 has 17 residues. CDR1 is LGHNA, CDR2 YSLEER, per germline. The ends were cut back, 1 base at V and 1 base at J, with 16 bases in the middle.

This clone was seen once. CDR3 sequence reads: CASSRQGAGDTIYF. The CDR3 region has the DNA TGTGCCAGCAGCCGACAGGGGGCAGGGGACACCATATATTTT. The gene calls are TRBV7-9 and TRBJ1-3; 10 nucleotides agree with TRBD1. The CDR3 is made up of 14 amino acids. V trimming: 5 bases; J trimming: 8 bases; junction bases outside the gene matches: 6. CDR1 and CDR2 from the germline V gene are SEHNR and FQNEAQ (reference sequence). The full variable domain, completed using reference TRBV7-9 and TRBJ1-3, is DTGVSQNPRHKITKRGQNVTFRCDPISEHNRLYWYRQTLGQGPEFLTYFQNEAQLEKSRLLSDRFSAERPKGSFSTLEIQRTEQGDSAMYLCASSRQGAGDTIYFGEGSWLTVV.

J is TRBJ2-3 and V is TRBV7-2; D ambiguous. This CDR3 is 12 amino acids long. Trimming stripped 5 bases from V and 2 bases from J, with 5 bases between. Germline V CDR1 and CDR2: SGHTA, FQGNSA. CDR3 residues: CASSPTTDTQYF. The CDR3 DNA is TGTGCCAGCAGCCCAACCACAGATACGCAGTATTTT.

This clone was seen only once. The CDR3 protein is CASSLSVSGTQNIQYF. The CDR3 region has the DNA TGTGCCAGCAGCTTGAGTGTTAGCGGCACACAAAACATTCAGTACTTC. The chain joins TRBV5-4 to TRBJ2-4; D is perhaps TRBD2 (6 bases). Germline V gene data show CDR1 as SGHNT and CDR2 as YYREEE (reference sequence). The ends were cut back, 1 base at V and 5 bases at J, with 16 bases in the middle. The CDR3 runs 16 residues. Using reference TRBV5-4 and TRBJ2-4 for the parts outside the CDR3, the full variable domain is ETGVTQSPTHLIKTRGQQVTLRCSSQSGHNTVSWYQQALGQGPQFIFQYYREEENGRGNFPPRFSGLQFPNYSSELNVNALELDDSALYLCASSLSVSGTQNIQYFGAGTRLSVL.

Many counts were recorded for this clone. V usage is TRBV2 and J usage is TRBJ1-4, with D hard to call. Per the germline V gene, CDR1 is SNHLY and CDR2 is FYNNEI. With 5 bases removed from V and 7 bases from J, the gap between germline ends came to 17 bases. The CDR3 has 15 amino acids. CDR3 in DNA: TGTGCCAGCAGTAGTGAGGGTCCCTCCTTTGAAAAACTGTTTTTT. It codes for CASSSEGPSFEKLFF.

The genes are TRBV10-2 and TRBJ2-3, with D perhaps matching TRBD1 (6 bases). The V end was cut by 2 bases, the J end by 0 bases, with 15 bases between. CDR3 length: 17 amino acids. Germline V gene lookup returns CDR1 WSHSY and CDR2 SAAADI. CDR3 bases: TGCGCCAGCAGTGAGCGTGTAGGGGGAGTTAGCACAGATACGCAGTATTTT. This codes for CASSERVGGVSTDTQYF.

The V call is TRBV28, the J call TRBJ2-4; 9 bases line up with TRBD1. The germline V gene encodes CDR1 MDHEN and CDR2 SYDVKM. V shed 4 bases, J shed 1 base, and the junction held 8 bases outside the gene matches. The CDR3 is 17 amino acids. The CDR3 sequence is CASSSHVGQGAKNIQYF. CDR3 bases: TGTGCCAGCAGTTCTCACGTTGGACAGGGGGCCAAAAACATTCAGTACTTC.

The chain employs TRBV11-2 and TRBJ2-1; D not certain. CDR3 length equals 16 residues. The germline V and J ends were trimmed by 1 base and 6 bases, with 16 bases remaining between them. Germline loops: CDR1 SGHAT, CDR2 FQNNGV. CDR3 protein: CASSLASSLRRNEQFF. The CDR3 DNA sequence: TGTGCCAGCAGCTTAGCGTCCTCTCTAAGGCGCAATGAGCAGTTCTTC.

This chain connects TRBV19 to TRBJ2-7; 10 bases are a match to TRBD1. Germline trimming cut 6 bases from V and 3 bases from J; bases unmatched to any gene: 8. Germline lookup yields CDR1 LNHDA and CDR2 SQIVND (reference sequence). The CDR3 sequence is 15 residues long. CDR3 in amino acids: CASRMGDRGLYEQYF. CDR3 coding DNA: TGTGCCAGTAGGATGGGGGACAGGGGACTCTACGAGCAGTACTTC.

This chain joins TRBV6-4 and TRBJ2-3; the match to TRBD2 covers 13 bases. V was clipped by 3 bases and J by 1 base; unmatched bases: 7. Germline CDR1 and CDR2: MRHNA and SNTAGT. This CDR3 has 18 residues. The CDR3 nucleotides are TGTGCCAGCAGTGAAACAGGACTAGCGGGAGTTGGCACAGATACGCAGTATTTT. Protein: CASSETGLAGVGTDTQYF.

This rearrangement joins TRBV2 to TRBJ1-1; 9 bases align to TRBD1. Per the germline V gene, CDR1 is SNHLY and CDR2 is FYNNEI. The V segment lost 6 bases and the J segment 4 bases; nucleotides outside the gene matches: 9. CDR3 length equals 15 residues. The CDR3 DNA sequence: TGTGCCAGCAGCTCCAGACAGGGGGTCGGCACTGAAGCTTTCTTT. It specifies CASSSRQGVGTEAFF.

The chain uses TRBV29-1 and TRBJ2-5; TRBD2 matches 8 bases. CDR3 length: 12 amino acids. Germline V gene data show CDR1 as SQVTM and CDR2 as ANQGSEA. With 8 bases clipped from V and 6 bases from J, the junction kept 8 bases outside the gene matches. CDR3: CSHMSGGKTQYF. CDR3 coding DNA: TGCAGCCACATGTCGGGAGGGAAGACCCAGTACTTC.

Comments on this clone: At the DNA level, this CDR3 is encoded by other sequences in the same sample as well. The CDR3 protein is CASSSRGRPQHF. For the CDR3, the DNA is TGTGCCAGCAGCTCCCGGGGCCGGCCCCAGCATTTT. The chain joins TRBV28 to TRBJ1-5, with D possibly TRBD1 on 5 matching bases. Trimming shortened V by 6 bases and J by 9 bases, and 12 bases separated the two germline ends. Germline CDR1 MDHEN, CDR2 SYDVKM. This CDR3 comprises 12 residues. The complete variable domain, with remaining parts taken from reference TRBV28 and TRBJ1-5, reads DVKVTQSSRYLVKRTGEKVFLECVQDMDHENMFWYRQDPGLGLRLIYFSYDVKMKEKGDIPEGYSVSREKKERFSLILESASTNQTSMYLCASSSRGRPQHFGDGTRLSIL.

Only a few counts were recorded for this clone. This chain connects TRBV11-3 to TRBJ2-2; D not resolved. Trimming took off 3 bases at V and 7 bases at J, with 6 bases between the two ends. The CDR3 covers 12 residues. Per germline, CDR1 SGHNT and CDR2 YENEEA. The CDR3 DNA is TGTGCCAGCAGCTTTACACTCGGGGAGCTGTTTTTT. Residues: CASSFTLGELFF.

As regards this clone: Other DNA sequences in the same sample also yield this CDR3. This chain links TRBV5-6 with TRBJ1-2, with D tentatively TRBD1 (5 bases). The CDR3 length is 14 residues. Trimming removed 0 bases from V and 3 bases from J, with 9 bases in between. In germline, CDR1 is SGHDT, CDR2 YYEEEE. The CDR3 sequence: CASSLGRVDYGYTF. The DNA of the CDR3 is TGTGCCAGCAGCTTGGGCAGGGTAGACTATGGCTACACCTTC. The whole variable domain, remainder taken from reference TRBV5-6 and TRBJ1-2, is DAGVTQSPTHLIKTRGQQVTLRCSPKSGHDTVSWYQQALGQGPQFIFQYYEEEERQRGNFPDRFSGHQFPNYSSELNVNALLLGDSALYLCASSLGRVDYGYTFGSGTRLTVV.

The chain has TRBV5-1 and TRBJ2-1, with 13 nucleotides matching TRBD2. This CDR3 has 20 amino acids. Per germline, CDR1 SGHRS and CDR2 YFSETQ. Losses at the gene ends were 4 bases for V and 0 bases for J; bases not matched to a gene: 13. The CDR3 reads CASSEFGGLAGSSSYNEQFF. CDR3 DNA sequence: TGCGCCAGCAGCGAGTTCGGGGGACTAGCGGGATCAAGCTCCTACAATGAGCAGTTCTTC. Filled out from reference TRBV5-1 and TRBJ2-1, the complete variable domain reads KAGVTQTPRYLIKTRGQQVTLSCSPISGHRSVSWYQQTPGQGLQFLFEYFSETQRNKGNFPGRFSGRQFSNSRSEMNVSTLELGDSALYLCASSEFGGLAGSSSYNEQFFGPGTRLTVL.

The V gene is TRBV18, the J gene TRBJ1-2; D perhaps matches TRBD1 (6 bases). The V end lost 5 bases, the J end lost 8 bases, and 18 bases lay between the germline ends. The CDR3 runs to 14 residues. CDR1 and CDR2 from the germline V gene are KGHSH and LQKENI. CDR3 sequence: CASSTGVQGGGYTF. The CDR3 region has the DNA TGTGCCAGCTCAACAGGAGTACAGGGCGGCGGCTACACCTTC.

V and J are TRBV11-3 and TRBJ2-2; D possibly corresponds to TRBD2 (5 bases). Germline V gene sequence: CDR1 SGHNT, CDR2 YENEEA. V dropped 2 bases and J dropped 6 bases, with 10 bases sitting between them. The CDR3 contains 14 residues. Written as DNA, the CDR3 is TGTGCCAGCAGCTTAAGGGAGTCCGCCGGGGAGCTGTTTTTT. It encodes CASSLRESAGELFF.

The chain recombines TRBV10-1 with TRBJ2-7; D is possibly TRBD2 (5 bases). CDR3 length: 12 residues. Trimming took 4 bases from V and 3 from J, leaving 7 bases between them. Germline CDR1 and CDR2: WNHNN and SYGVQD (reference sequence). CDR3 DNA sequence: TGCGCCAGCAGTGTTACTAGCTACGAGCAGTACTTC. Encoded protein: CASSVTSYEQYF.

This clone was seen a handful of times. The chain carries TRBV2 and TRBJ2-7; D possibly corresponds to TRBD1 (6 bases). The CDR3 runs to 17 residues. CDR1 SNHLY and CDR2 FYNNEI come from the germline V gene. Trimming cost V 4 bases and J 2 bases, with 21 bases left between them. CDR3 region: CASSGGRTGTDTYEQYF. The DNA of the CDR3 is TGTGCCAGCAGTGGGGGGCGTACCGGGACGGATACCTACGAGCAGTACTTC.

The rearrangement joins TRBV11-3 to TRBJ2-5, with a possible D match to TRBD1 (5 bases). V was pared by 5 bases and J by 0 bases, with 7 bases between. Germline V CDR1 and CDR2: SGHNT, YENEEA. This CDR3 region has 13 residues. The CDR3 coding sequence is TGTGCCAGCAGCGCACAGGACCAAGAGACCCAGTACTTC. As protein: CASSAQDQETQYF.

This clone occurred once. V gene TRBV5-4 combines with J gene TRBJ2-5; no firm D call. V lost 3 bases and J 3 bases, leaving 12 bases between the germline ends. CDR3 length: 14 residues. In germline, CDR1 is SGHNT, CDR2 YYREEE (reference sequence). The CDR3 bases are TGTGCCAGCAGCTCGACTCCCGACAAAGAGACCCAGTACTTC. As protein: CASSSTPDKETQYF.

The chain carries TRBV20-1 and TRBJ2-5; TRBD1 aligns across 7 bases. The CDR3 contains 11 residues. The V gene's germline CDR1 is DFQATT and CDR2 SNEGSKA (reference sequence). Trimming took 8 bases from V and 2 from J; bases not matched to a gene: 2. The DNA for the CDR3 is TGCAGTCCGACAGGGCAAGAGACCCAGTACTTC. Translation: CSPTGQETQYF.

This clone was picked up one time. The V and J genes are TRBV5-1 and TRBJ2-5; D is ambiguous. The V gene lost 1 base and the J gene lost 1 base, with 11 bases spanning the gap. The CDR3 is 15 residues long. The germline V gene has CDR1 SGHRS and CDR2 YFSETQ. The CDR3 DNA reads TGCGCCAGCAGCTTGATGGCAGGATCCCAAGAGACCCAGTACTTC. Its protein is CASSLMAGSQETQYF.

About this clone: The sample contains more than one DNA sequence encoding this CDR3. The chain employs TRBV5-6 and TRBJ2-1, with 11 bases identical to TRBD2. V dropped 2 bases and J dropped 3; count of bases not matched to a gene: 4. The germline V gene has CDR1 SGHDT and CDR2 YYEEEE. CDR3 size: 16 residues. CDR3 bases: TGTGCCAGCAGCTTCCTAGCGGGGGGATTCTACAATGAGCAGTTCTTC. Its translation: CASSFLAGGFYNEQFF.

The genes are TRBV5-4 and TRBJ2-5; TRBD2 is a possible D gene (6 bases). Looked up from germline, CDR1 is SGHNT and CDR2 is YYREEE (reference sequence). Trimming removed 4 bases from V and 2 bases from J, with 15 bases in between. CDR3 size: 15 residues. The CDR3 region has the DNA TGTGCCAGCAGCCACTCATCCGGGGGTCAAGAGACCCAGTACTTC. It is translated as CASSHSSGGQETQYF. The full variable domain, its missing parts supplied by reference TRBV5-4 and TRBJ2-5, is ETGVTQSPTHLIKTRGQQVTLRCSSQSGHNTVSWYQQALGQGPQFIFQYYREEENGRGNFPPRFSGLQFPNYSSELNVNALELDDSALYLCASSHSSGGQETQYFGPGTRLLVL.

The CDR3 spells CASNQGYSGNTIYF. Here the CDR3 DNA reads TGTGCCAGCAATCAGGGCTACTCTGGAAACACCATATATTTT. The chain couples TRBV19 to TRBJ1-3, with D perhaps TRBD1 (5 bases). CDR1 is LNHDA, CDR2 SQIVND, per germline (reference sequence). The CDR3 consists of 14 residues. The V end lost 9 bases, the J end lost 0 bases, and 12 bases lay between the germline ends.

This chain connects TRBV10-3 to TRBJ1-2; a possible D gene is TRBD1 (6 bases). Germline V lookup: CDR1 ENHRY, CDR2 SYGVKD. CDR3 size: 14 residues. V lost 4 bases to trimming and J lost 4 bases, with 13 bases between them. Here the CDR3 reads CAISAYRESYGYTF. In DNA form, the CDR3 reads TGTGCCATCAGTGCCTACAGGGAGAGCTATGGCTACACCTTC.